A selection of T cell receptor beta chains follows, all from one sample in a study of PD-1 blockade in classical Hodgkin lymphoma. Here immunoSEQ multiplex PCR was the method, and the copy in TCRdb shows in-frame clones only, minus some. The data hold roughly 140,000 clones, with less than 80% observed a single time. Material: peripheral blood mononuclear cells (PBMCs), obtained before the second cycle of nivolumab. These receptors were obtained from a human donor with classical Hodgkin lymphoma. The CDR3 runs from the conserved cysteine through the conserved F or W. The order of the fields is J gene, D gene, clone size, V gene, CDR3 protein, CDR3 DNA. A D gene is named only where the DNA matches it firmly. The size field is filled for only some rows; it gives once, few, many or a size class.

j_call: TRBJ2-3
d_call: TRBD1
clone_size: .
v_call: TRBV6-6
cdr3_aa: CASSLVGQGNTQYF
cdr3_nt: TGTGCCAGCAGCCTAGTGGGACAGGGAAATACGCAGTATTTT

j_call: TRBJ2-3
d_call: .
clone_size: .
v_call: TRBV5-1
cdr3_aa: CASRLTRFTDTQYF
cdr3_nt: TGCGCCAGCAGGTTGACTAGATTCACAGATACGCAGTATTTT

j_call: TRBJ1-6
d_call: TRBD1
clone_size: .
v_call: TRBV2
cdr3_aa: CASSADRVRSPLHF
cdr3_nt: TGTGCCAGCAGCGCGGACAGGGTACGATCACCCCTCCACTTT

j_call: TRBJ1-1
d_call: TRBD1
clone_size: few
v_call: TRBV10-3
cdr3_aa: CAISEIRGEAFF
cdr3_nt: TGTGCCATCAGTGAGATCAGGGGGGAAGCTTTCTTT

j_call: TRBJ2-7
d_call: TRBD1
clone_size: .
v_call: TRBV18
cdr3_aa: CASSQDRDYEQYF
cdr3_nt: TGTGCCAGCTCCCAAGACAGGGACTACGAGCAGTACTTC

j_call: TRBJ1-2
d_call: .
clone_size: .
v_call: TRBV6-5
cdr3_aa: CASSYSRAPRYGYTF
cdr3_nt: TGTGCCAGCAGTTACTCGAGGGCGCCCCGCTATGGCTACACCTTC

j_call: TRBJ2-5
d_call: TRBD1
clone_size: .
v_call: TRBV6-5
cdr3_aa: CASSAWQGVQTQYF
cdr3_nt: TGTGCCAGCAGCGCGTGGCAGGGGGTACAGACCCAGTACTTC

j_call: TRBJ2-7
d_call: .
clone_size: .
v_call: TRBV7-6
cdr3_aa: CASSLGEFGVQYF
cdr3_nt: TGTGCCAGCAGCTTAGGTGAATTTGGTGTGCAGTACTTC

j_call: TRBJ2-4
d_call: TRBD1
clone_size: .
v_call: TRBV6-5
cdr3_aa: CASSYDRGSIQYF
cdr3_nt: TGTGCCAGCAGTTACGACAGGGGGAGCATTCAGTACTTC

j_call: TRBJ2-3
d_call: TRBD2
clone_size: .
v_call: TRBV4-2
cdr3_aa: CASSQDLLAGRTDTQYF
cdr3_nt: TGTGCCAGCAGCCAAGATCTACTAGCGGGGCGCACAGATACGCAGTATTTT

j_call: TRBJ2-7
d_call: TRBD2
clone_size: .
v_call: TRBV5-3
cdr3_aa: CARSSYHLLAGLGDEQYF
cdr3_nt: TGTGCCAGAAGCTCGTACCACTTACTAGCGGGGTTGGGGGACGAGCAGTACTTC

j_call: TRBJ1-2
d_call: TRBD1
clone_size: medium-sized
v_call: TRBV10-3
cdr3_aa: CAISTDRGRDYGYTF
cdr3_nt: TGTGCCATCAGTACGGACAGGGGTCGGGACTATGGCTACACCTTC

j_call: TRBJ2-5
d_call: .
clone_size: .
v_call: TRBV7-2
cdr3_aa: CASSLTHQTQYF
cdr3_nt: TGTGCCAGCAGCTTAACACACCAGACCCAGTACTTC

j_call: TRBJ2-5
d_call: TRBD2
clone_size: .
v_call: TRBV9
cdr3_aa: CASSAQLAGGQETQYF
cdr3_nt: TGTGCCAGCAGCGCACAACTAGCGGGGGGGCAAGAGACCCAGTACTTC

j_call: TRBJ2-7
d_call: TRBD2
clone_size: .
v_call: TRBV4-1
cdr3_aa: CASSQQGTSYEQYF
cdr3_nt: TGCGCCAGCAGCCAACAGGGGACTAGCTACGAGCAGTACTTC

j_call: TRBJ2-7
d_call: TRBD1
clone_size: .
v_call: TRBV19
cdr3_aa: CASSGRGPSYEQYF
cdr3_nt: TGTGCCAGTAGCGGTAGGGGGCCCTCCTACGAGCAGTACTTC

j_call: TRBJ2-5
d_call: .
clone_size: .
v_call: TRBV7-9
cdr3_aa: CASSLGSVGQETQYF
cdr3_nt: TGTGCCAGCAGCCTAGGATCAGTGGGGCAAGAGACCCAGTACTTC

j_call: TRBJ1-6
d_call: TRBD1
clone_size: .
v_call: TRBV6-5
cdr3_aa: CASRFDTGANSPLHF
cdr3_nt: TGTGCCAGCAGGTTCGATACAGGGGCTAATTCACCCCTCCACTTT

j_call: TRBJ2-5
d_call: TRBD2
clone_size: .
v_call: TRBV2
cdr3_aa: CASSALLGGGGAETQYF
cdr3_nt: TGTGCCAGCTCAGCCCTCCTGGGCGGGGGGGGAGCAGAGACCCAGTACTTC

j_call: TRBJ1-5
d_call: .
clone_size: .
v_call: TRBV4-1
cdr3_aa: CASSQEWAVGNQPQHF
cdr3_nt: TGCGCCAGCAGCCAAGAATGGGCCGTGGGCAATCAGCCCCAGCATTTT

j_call: TRBJ2-3
d_call: TRBD2
clone_size: once
v_call: TRBV19
cdr3_aa: CASTPWGLAGGKGTQYF
cdr3_nt: TGTGCCAGTACCCCATGGGGACTAGCGGGAGGGAAGGGGACGCAGTATTTT

j_call: TRBJ2-2
d_call: TRBD2
clone_size: .
v_call: TRBV30
cdr3_aa: CACLEGAGGTNTGELFF
cdr3_nt: TGTGCCTGCCTAGAGGGGGCGGGAGGGACGAACACCGGGGAGCTGTTTTTT

j_call: TRBJ2-7
d_call: .
clone_size: .
v_call: TRBV7-2
cdr3_aa: CASSSQGSAYEQYF
cdr3_nt: TGTGCCAGCAGCTCACAGGGTAGCGCCTACGAGCAGTACTTC

j_call: TRBJ2-5
d_call: .
clone_size: .
v_call: TRBV7-9
cdr3_aa: CATRETQYF
cdr3_nt: TGTGCCACCAGGGAGACCCAGTACTTC

j_call: TRBJ1-4
d_call: .
clone_size: .
v_call: TRBV19
cdr3_aa: CASSAFSGSANEKLFF
cdr3_nt: TGTGCCAGTAGCGCCTTTTCGGGGTCGGCTAATGAAAAACTGTTTTTT

j_call: TRBJ2-1
d_call: TRBD2
clone_size: .
v_call: TRBV5-1
cdr3_aa: CASSGDYYNEQFF
cdr3_nt: TGCGCCAGCAGCGGGGACTATTACAATGAGCAGTTCTTC

j_call: TRBJ2-7
d_call: TRBD2
clone_size: .
v_call: TRBV28
cdr3_aa: CASSLAGGGSSYEQYF
cdr3_nt: TGTGCCAGCAGTTTAGCGGGAGGGGGGAGCTCCTACGAGCAGTACTTC

j_call: TRBJ1-5
d_call: TRBD1
clone_size: .
v_call: TRBV6-5
cdr3_aa: CASSRDSDQPQHF
cdr3_nt: TGTGCCAGCAGCCGGGACAGCGATCAGCCCCAGCATTTT

j_call: TRBJ2-7
d_call: .
clone_size: .
v_call: TRBV10-3
cdr3_aa: CAISDRPYEQYF
cdr3_nt: TGTGCCATCAGTGACCGTCCCTACGAGCAGTACTTC

j_call: TRBJ2-5
d_call: .
clone_size: .
v_call: TRBV14
cdr3_aa: CASSQYPVQETQYF
cdr3_nt: TGTGCCAGCAGCCAATACCCAGTACAAGAGACCCAGTACTTC

j_call: TRBJ2-7
d_call: .
clone_size: .
v_call: TRBV6-5
cdr3_aa: CASSYGGAGEQYF
cdr3_nt: TGTGCCAGCAGTTACGGGGGGGCAGGGGAGCAGTACTTC

j_call: TRBJ1-1
d_call: .
clone_size: .
v_call: TRBV27
cdr3_aa: CASSLVANTEAFF
cdr3_nt: TGTGCCAGCAGTTTAGTTGCGAACACTGAAGCTTTCTTT

j_call: TRBJ2-1
d_call: .
clone_size: .
v_call: TRBV18
cdr3_aa: CASSPFRAAGSEQFF
cdr3_nt: TGTGCCAGCTCACCTTTTCGGGCCGCCGGGAGTGAGCAGTTCTTC

j_call: TRBJ2-2
d_call: TRBD2
clone_size: .
v_call: TRBV11-3
cdr3_aa: CASSPSFVAGVYTGELFF
cdr3_nt: TGTGCCAGCAGCCCTAGCTTTGTAGCGGGAGTTTATACCGGGGAGCTGTTTTTT

j_call: TRBJ2-1
d_call: .
clone_size: once
v_call: TRBV28
cdr3_aa: CASSRLPSEQFF
cdr3_nt: TGTGCCAGCAGCCGCCTACCGTCGGAGCAGTTCTTC

j_call: TRBJ1-1
d_call: .
clone_size: .
v_call: TRBV10-3
cdr3_aa: CAISGRANTEAFF
cdr3_nt: TGTGCCATCAGTGGACGTGCGAACACTGAAGCTTTCTTT

j_call: TRBJ1-2
d_call: TRBD1
clone_size: .
v_call: TRBV27
cdr3_aa: CASSLSATGGVGYTF
cdr3_nt: TGTGCCAGCAGTTTATCCGCGACAGGGGGCGTTGGCTACACCTTC

j_call: TRBJ2-3
d_call: .
clone_size: once
v_call: TRBV11-1
cdr3_aa: CASSPTGDTQYF
cdr3_nt: TGTGCCAGCAGCCCAACAGGAGATACGCAGTATTTT